Presented here are 25 T cell receptor beta chains from one specimen sequenced in a study of T cell responses to AZD1222 COVID-19 vaccine. Libraries were prepared by immunoSEQ multiplex PCR; TCRdb keeps only in-frame clonotypes and omits some of them. This sample has 79,000 or so clones, with roughly nine tenths found just once. The material sequenced was peripheral blood, taken 28 days after the second AZD1222 dose. All receptors come from an adult who received the AZD1222 COVID-19 vaccine.

This chain connects TRBV5-4 to TRBJ1-4; a weak D match, TRBD1 (5 bases). CDR3 size: 15 residues. Trimming pared 4 bases from V and 8 bases from J, leaving 18 bases between. Germline assignment: CDR1 SGHNT and CDR2 YYREEE (reference sequence). DNA for the CDR3: TGTGCCAGCAGCGGAGGACGGCAGGGAGGGGAAAAACTGTTTTTT. Its translation: CASSGGRQGGEKLFF.

V usage is TRBV6-4 and J usage is TRBJ2-7, with 11 bases identical to TRBD2. The length of the CDR3 is 14 residues. The J segment lost 5 bases and the V segment lost 3 bases, leaving 3 bases of the junction unmatched. Germline-derived CDR1 and CDR2 are MRHNA and SNTAGT. Written as DNA, the CDR3 is TGTGCCAGCAGTGAACTAGCGGGGGTCCACGAGCAGTACTTC. The encoded protein is CASSELAGVHEQYF.

The V call is TRBV6-5, the J call TRBJ1-2; D gene ambiguous. Germline CDR1 MNHEY, CDR2 SVGAGI. The V end was cut by 2 bases, the J end by 0 bases, with 10 bases between. The CDR3 covers 15 residues. The CDR3 DNA reads TGTGCCAGCAGTTACCTTGAGGTGACTAACTATGGCTACACCTTC. Protein sequence: CASSYLEVTNYGYTF.

The V and J genes are TRBV19 and TRBJ1-2, with TRBD1 as a possible D gene (5 bases). CDR1 and CDR2 from the germline V gene are LNHDA and SQIVND (reference sequence). The CDR3 consists of 13 residues. Trimming stripped 7 bases from V and 8 bases from J, with 17 bases between. The CDR3 DNA reads as TGTGCCAGTACGGACAATACAACACTCGGCTACACCTTC. Its protein product is CASTDNTTLGYTF.

The chain uses TRBV7-3 and TRBJ2-3; 13 bases align to TRBD2. Germline CDR1 SGHTA, CDR2 FQGTGA. Losses at the gene ends were 3 bases for V and 9 bases for J; bases not matched to a gene: 6. CDR3 size: 15 residues. The CDR3 DNA sequence: TGTGCCAGCAGCTTGGAGGGACTAGCGGGGCAAACGCAGTATTTT. Protein product: CASSLEGLAGQTQYF.

The chain joins TRBV6-4 to TRBJ2-6; no firm D call. Germline lookup yields CDR1 MRHNA and CDR2 SNTAGT. This CDR3 has 15 residues. The V end lost 4 bases, the J end lost 4 bases, and 11 bases lay between the germline ends. The CDR3 sequence is CASSVIVTGANVLTF. The CDR3 region has the DNA TGTGCCAGCAGTGTAATTGTAACCGGGGCCAACGTCCTGACTTTC.

This clone was counted once. The chain couples TRBV5-4 to TRBJ1-1; D gene unclear. Germline V lookup: CDR1 SGHNT, CDR2 YYREEE (reference sequence). This CDR3 spans 14 amino acids. Trimming shortened V by 5 bases and J by 2 bases, and 13 bases separated the two germline ends. CDR3: CASRHRQPNTEAFF. The CDR3 nucleotides read TGTGCCAGCAGGCACCGACAACCCAACACTGAAGCTTTCTTT.

The chain recombines TRBV7-2 with TRBJ2-7, with TRBD2 as a possible D gene (5 bases). This CDR3 spans 13 amino acids. Per germline, CDR1 SGHTA and CDR2 FQGNSA. V dropped 6 bases and J dropped 4 bases, with 13 bases sitting between them. This chain's CDR3 is CASSPGLNYEQYF. In DNA form, the CDR3 reads TGTGCCAGCAGTCCCGGACTGAATTACGAGCAGTACTTC.

The chain links TRBV7-2 to TRBJ1-1, with TRBD1 identical over 10 bases. V was pared by 5 bases and J by 1 base, with 10 bases of the junction left unmatched. This CDR3 comprises 17 residues. CDR1 is SGHTA and CDR2 is FQGNSA in the germline V gene. The CDR3 coding sequence is TGTGCCAGCAGCCCGGGATATCGGACAGGGGGGAACACTGAAGCTTTCTTT. This translates into CASSPGYRTGGNTEAFF. The entire variable domain, with the rest obtained from reference TRBV7-2 and TRBJ1-1, is as follows: GAGVSQSPSNKVTEKGKDVELRCDPISGHTALYWYRQSLGQGLEFLIYFQGNSAPDKSGLPSDRFSAERTGGSVSTLTIQRTQQEDSAVYLCASSPGYRTGGNTEAFFGQGTRLTVV.

This chain uses TRBV4-2 with TRBJ1-1; D gene unclear. CDR1 and CDR2 from the germline V gene are LGHNA and YNFKEQ. There are 14 residues in the CDR3. V was clipped by 1 base and J by 1 base, with 7 bases between them. For the CDR3, the DNA is TGTGCCAGCAGCCAAGGGAAGCCGAACACTGAAGCTTTCTTT. It yields the protein CASSQGKPNTEAFF.

The chain has TRBV6-4 and TRBJ2-2; 7 bases agree with TRBD1. Germline trimming cut 6 bases from V and 13 bases from J; bases unmatched to any gene: 5. The length of the CDR3 is 11 residues. CDR1 and CDR2 (germline): MRHNA, SNTAGT. As DNA, the CDR3 is TGTGCCAGCAGCTACAGGGGTGTGCTGTTTTTT. Encoded protein: CASSYRGVLFF.

This chain links TRBV7-2 with TRBJ2-3; a weak D match, TRBD2 (6 bases). Germline V gene sequence: CDR1 SGHTA, CDR2 FQGNSA. The V and J ends lost 4 bases and 2 bases respectively, with 13 bases between them. The CDR3 is 15 residues long. CDR3 in DNA: TGTGCCAGCAGCTCCCCGGGGGAGTCCACAGATACGCAGTATTTT. This encodes CASSSPGESTDTQYF.

For the CDR3, the DNA is TGTGCCAGCTCACCAGGCGCACTCGTGAACACCATATATTTT. It is translated as CASSPGALVNTIYF. The rearrangement uses TRBV18 and TRBJ1-3, with D hard to call. This CDR3 region has 14 residues. V was clipped by 2 bases and J by 7 bases, with 12 bases between them. CDR1 KGHSH and CDR2 LQKENI come from the germline V gene.

This rearrangement joins TRBV3-1 (or the pseudogene TRBV3-2) to TRBJ2-3; TRBD1 is a possible D gene (5 bases). V gave up 2 bases and J gave up 3 bases, with 15 bases separating them. The CDR3 runs to 16 residues. CDR1 and CDR2 (germline): LGHDT, YNNKEL (reference sequence). CDR3 protein: CASSQITGTDTDTQYF. Written as DNA, the CDR3 is TGTGCCAGCAGCCAAATAACAGGAACAGATACAGATACGCAGTATTTT.

The chain links TRBV3-1 (or the pseudogene TRBV3-2) to TRBJ2-2, with D perhaps given as TRBD1 or TRBD2 (5 bases each). Germline loops: CDR1 LGHDT, CDR2 YNNKEL (reference sequence). V was cut by 0 bases and J by 11 bases, with 13 bases left in between. The CDR3 extends over 14 amino acids. CDR3 in amino acids: CASSQDPGTLELFF. The CDR3 nucleotides read TGTGCCAGCAGCCAAGATCCGGGGACCTTAGAGCTGTTTTTT.

The chain links TRBV5-6 to TRBJ2-4; 7 nucleotides match TRBD1. Unmatched junction bases numbered 11, after V lost 2 bases and J lost 0 bases. The CDR3 length is 18 residues. Germline V CDR1 and CDR2: SGHDT, YYEEEE. The CDR3 coding sequence is TGTGCCAGCAGCTTTAGGGGGACCGGGACAGTAGCCAAAAACATTCAGTACTTC. Protein product: CASSFRGTGTVAKNIQYF.

The genes are TRBV15 and TRBJ1-5; D call uncertain. Deletions cut 6 bases from V and 2 bases from J, with 14 bases between. CDR3 length: 15 amino acids. Germline lookup yields CDR1 LNHNV and CDR2 YYDKDF (reference sequence). For the CDR3, the DNA is TGTGCCACCAGGATTCCGGACGGAGGCAATCAGCCCCAGCATTTT. The encoded protein is CATRIPDGGNQPQHF.

The CDR3 DNA follows: TGTGCCAGCAGTGAAGCGGGGGGACTAACAGAGACCCAGTACTTC. Translating gives CASSEAGGLTETQYF. The gene calls are TRBV2 and TRBJ2-5; 7 bases line up with TRBD2. The CDR3 loop spans 15 amino acids. V lost 0 bases, J lost 4 bases, and 5 bases stayed unmatched. Germline CDR1 is SNHLY and CDR2 is FYNNEI. Together with reference TRBV2 and TRBJ2-5, the CDR3 gives the full variable domain: EPEVTQTPSHQVTQMGQEVILRCVPISNHLYFYWYRQILGQKVEFLVSFYNNEISEKSEIFDDQFSVERPDGSNFTLKIRSTKLEDSAMYFCASSEAGGLTETQYFGPGTRLLVL.

The V gene is TRBV21-1, the J gene TRBJ2-1; TRBD1, the D gene given by the table, was not confirmed from the DNA. TRBV21-1 is an annotated pseudogene. CDR3 length equals 16 residues. The CDR3 region is CASSDKGTGWYNEQFF. CDR3 DNA sequence: TGTGCCAGCAGTGATAAGGGGACAGGGTGGTACAATGAGCAGTTCTTC.

Only a few counts were recorded for this clone. The chain couples TRBV30 to TRBJ1-5, with D hard to call. The germline CDR1 and CDR2 sequences are GTSNPN and SVGIG (reference sequence). The germline V and J ends were trimmed by 2 bases and 4 bases, with 9 bases remaining between them. This CDR3 has 13 residues. Written as DNA, the CDR3 is TGTGCCTGGAGTATGGCAGAAAATCAGCCCCAGCATTTT. Translation gives CAWSMAENQPQHF.

The J gene is TRBJ1-5, the V gene TRBV10-2; D perhaps matches TRBD1 (5 bases). From germline, CDR1 is WSHSY and CDR2 SAAADI. The CDR3 has 13 residues. V lost 5 bases to trimming and J lost 6 bases, with 11 bases between them. The CDR3 reads CASSTGLSQPQHF. The CDR3 DNA sequence: TGCGCCAGCAGTACAGGCCTGTCTCAGCCCCAGCATTTT.

A note on this clone: One end of the junction varies from germline; a read error may be responsible. Other DNA sequences in this specimen translate into the identical CDR3. The V and J genes are TRBV6-5 and TRBJ1-5, with D possibly being TRBD1 (5 bases). The CDR3 has 15 residues. Germline V lookup: CDR1 MNHEY, CDR2 SVGAGI. CDR3: CASSYGLGGGQPQHF. The CDR3 DNA is TGTGCCAGCAGTTACGGACTCGGGGGAGGTCAGCCACAGCATTTT.

V is TRBV2 and J is TRBJ1-4, with 10 bases lining up with TRBD1. Germline trimming cut 3 bases from V and 6 bases from J; bases unmatched to any gene: 7. The CDR3 is 16 residues long. Looked up from germline, CDR1 is SNHLY and CDR2 is FYNNEI. The CDR3 protein is CASSDRQGAKDEKLFF. CDR3 bases: TGTGCCAGCAGTGATAGACAGGGGGCGAAGGATGAAAAACTGTTTTTT. The full variable domain, rest sourced from reference TRBV2 and TRBJ1-4, is EPEVTQTPSHQVTQMGQEVILRCVPISNHLYFYWYRQILGQKVEFLVSFYNNEISEKSEIFDDQFSVERPDGSNFTLKIRSTKLEDSAMYFCASSDRQGAKDEKLFFGSGTQLSVL.

This clone was seen a handful of times. This chain uses TRBV9 with TRBJ2-2; D is unresolved. CDR1 is SGDLS and CDR2 is YYNGEE in the germline V gene. The CDR3 runs 12 residues. V shed 0 bases and J shed 7 bases, with 4 bases lying between them. The CDR3 spells CASSVEGGELFF. CDR3 sequence (DNA): TGTGCCAGCAGCGTAGAAGGCGGGGAGCTGTTTTTT. Combining the CDR3 with reference TRBV9 and TRBJ2-2 gives the whole variable domain DSGVTQTPKHLITATGQRVTLRCSPRSGDLSVYWYQQSLDQGLQFLIQYYNGEERAKGNILERFSAQQFPDLHSELNLSSLELGDSALYFCASSVEGGELFFGEGSRLTVL.

This chain links TRBV9 with TRBJ2-1; TRBD1 aligns across 8 bases. The CDR3 runs to 15 residues. Germline trimming cut 0 bases from V and 7 bases from J; bases unmatched to any gene: 6. Germline CDR1 is SGDLS and CDR2 is YYNGEE. The CDR3 coding sequence is TGTGCCAGCAGCGTAGAGCAGGGGGCGCATAATGAGCAGTTCTTC. Its translation: CASSVEQGAHNEQFF.